This T cell receptor (beta chain) stems from a study of shared clonotypes between healthy human individuals. All the donors were Caucasian adults who lived in Nashville, Tennessee. Division of CD4+ cells produced a CD45RA+ naive subset and a CD45RA-negative memory subset. The V segment lost 2 bases and the J segment 5 bases; nucleotides outside the gene matches: 6. The CDR3 extends over 16 amino acids. Germline CDR1 is SGHTA and CDR2 is FQGNSA. Of note for this clone: Its specificity is not known.

Study findings and constraints: A few donors showed sharing of around 5.3% of naive CD4 clonotypes.

Assay execution proceeded at the deep level. Some clones are missing from TCRdb's copy, which holds only in-frame ones; the method was immunoSEQ multiplex PCR. The sample yields around 2.5 million clones, approximately 93% seen once. This TCR was sampled from a man between 18 and 29 years old in good health. Some clones in this sample may be carry-over from other donors' samples. The chain carries TRBV7-2 and TRBJ2-7; 13 bases fit TRBD2. Material for sequencing was naive CD4+ T cells from PBMCs. Sample subset: CD45RA+ positively selected. CDR3 region: CASSLPGLAGVDEQYF. Here the CDR3 DNA reads TGTGCCAGCAGCTTACCAGGACTAGCGGGAGTGGACGAGCAGTACTTC.